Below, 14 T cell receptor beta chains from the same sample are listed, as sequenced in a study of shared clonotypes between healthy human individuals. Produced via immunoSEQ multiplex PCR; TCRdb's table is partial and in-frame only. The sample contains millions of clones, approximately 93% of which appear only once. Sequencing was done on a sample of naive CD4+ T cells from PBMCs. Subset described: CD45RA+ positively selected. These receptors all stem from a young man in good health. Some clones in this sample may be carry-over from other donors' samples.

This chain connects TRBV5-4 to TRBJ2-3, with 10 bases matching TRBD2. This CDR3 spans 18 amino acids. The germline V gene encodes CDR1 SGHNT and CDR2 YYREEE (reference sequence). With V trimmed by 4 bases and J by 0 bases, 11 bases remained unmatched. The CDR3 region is CASSALGSGRGSTDTQYF. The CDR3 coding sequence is TGTGCCAGCAGCGCCCTGGGGAGCGGGAGGGGGAGCACAGATACGCAGTATTTT.

The CDR3 is CASSLVVSGGKSYEQYF. In DNA, the CDR3 is TGTGCCAGCAGCTTGGTGGTGTCAGGGGGCAAATCCTACGAGCAGTACTTC. The rearrangement links TRBV5-6 to TRBJ2-7, with 8 bases that match TRBD1. The germline V gene has CDR1 SGHDT and CDR2 YYEEEE. The CDR3 loop spans 17 amino acids. V lost 0 bases, J lost 1 base, and 9 bases stayed unmatched.

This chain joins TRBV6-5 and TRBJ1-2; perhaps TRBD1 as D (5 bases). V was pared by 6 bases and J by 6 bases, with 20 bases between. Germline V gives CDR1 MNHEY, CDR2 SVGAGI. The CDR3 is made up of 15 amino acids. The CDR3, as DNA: TGTGCCAGCAGCGACGTTTCGGGCAGGGATAATGGCTACACCTTC. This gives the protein CASSDVSGRDNGYTF.

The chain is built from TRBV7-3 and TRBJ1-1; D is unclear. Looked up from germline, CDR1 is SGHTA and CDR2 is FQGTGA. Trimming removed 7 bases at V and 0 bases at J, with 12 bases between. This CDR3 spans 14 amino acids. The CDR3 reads CASNVRTLNTEAFF. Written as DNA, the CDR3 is TGTGCCAGCAACGTTCGGACCTTGAACACTGAAGCTTTCTTT. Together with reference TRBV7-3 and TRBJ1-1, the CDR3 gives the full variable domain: GAGVSQTPSNKVTEKGKYVELRCDPISGHTALYWYRQSLGQGPEFLIYFQGTGAADDSGLPNDRFFAVRPEGSVSTLKIQRTERGDSAVYLCASNVRTLNTEAFFGQGTRLTVV.

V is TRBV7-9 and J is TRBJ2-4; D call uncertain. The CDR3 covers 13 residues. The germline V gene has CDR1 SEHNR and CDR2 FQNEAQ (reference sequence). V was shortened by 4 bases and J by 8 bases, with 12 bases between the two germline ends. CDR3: CASSSTTIDIQYF. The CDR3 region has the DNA TGTGCCAGCAGCTCGACAACGATAGACATTCAGTACTTC.

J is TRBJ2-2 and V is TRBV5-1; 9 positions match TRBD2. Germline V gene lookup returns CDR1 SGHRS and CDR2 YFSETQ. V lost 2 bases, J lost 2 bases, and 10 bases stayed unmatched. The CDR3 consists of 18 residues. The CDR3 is CASSFDSRLAENTGELFF. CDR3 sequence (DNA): TGCGCCAGCAGCTTTGACAGCAGACTAGCGGAAAACACCGGGGAGCTGTTTTTT.

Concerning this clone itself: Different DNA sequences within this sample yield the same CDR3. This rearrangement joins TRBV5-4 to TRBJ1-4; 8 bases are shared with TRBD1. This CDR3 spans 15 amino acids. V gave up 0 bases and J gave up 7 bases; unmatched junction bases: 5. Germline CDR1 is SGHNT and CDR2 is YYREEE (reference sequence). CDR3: CASSLGDRGTEKLFF. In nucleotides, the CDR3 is TGTGCCAGCAGCTTGGGAGACAGGGGAACTGAAAAACTGTTTTTT.

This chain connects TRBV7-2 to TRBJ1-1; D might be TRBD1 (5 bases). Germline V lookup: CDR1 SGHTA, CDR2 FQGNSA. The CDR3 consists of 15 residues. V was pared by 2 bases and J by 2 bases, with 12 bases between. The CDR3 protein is CASSLLQATNTEAFF. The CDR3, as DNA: TGTGCCAGCAGCTTACTACAGGCAACCAACACTGAAGCTTTCTTT.

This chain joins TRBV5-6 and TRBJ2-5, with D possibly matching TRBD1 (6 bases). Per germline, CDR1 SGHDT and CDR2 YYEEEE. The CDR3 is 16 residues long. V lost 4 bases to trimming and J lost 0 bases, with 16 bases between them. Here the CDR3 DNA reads TGTGCCAGCAGCCGAGTGGGGGCCTCCAACCAAGAGACCCAGTACTTC. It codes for CASSRVGASNQETQYF. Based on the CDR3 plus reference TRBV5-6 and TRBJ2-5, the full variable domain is DAGVTQSPTHLIKTRGQQVTLRCSPKSGHDTVSWYQQALGQGPQFIFQYYEEEERQRGNFPDRFSGHQFPNYSSELNVNALLLGDSALYLCASSRVGASNQETQYFGPGTRLLVL.

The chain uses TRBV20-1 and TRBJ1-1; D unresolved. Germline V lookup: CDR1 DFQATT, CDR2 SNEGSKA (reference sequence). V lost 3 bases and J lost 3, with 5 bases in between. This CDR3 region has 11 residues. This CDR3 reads CSASGDTEAFF. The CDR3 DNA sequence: TGCAGTGCTAGCGGGGACACTGAAGCTTTCTTT.

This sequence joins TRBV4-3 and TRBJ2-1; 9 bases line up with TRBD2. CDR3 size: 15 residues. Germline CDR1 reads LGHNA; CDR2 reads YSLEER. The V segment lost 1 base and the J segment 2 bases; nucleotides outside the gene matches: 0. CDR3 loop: CASSQGTSAYNEQFF. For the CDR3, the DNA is TGCGCCAGCAGCCAAGGGACTAGCGCCTACAATGAGCAGTTCTTC.

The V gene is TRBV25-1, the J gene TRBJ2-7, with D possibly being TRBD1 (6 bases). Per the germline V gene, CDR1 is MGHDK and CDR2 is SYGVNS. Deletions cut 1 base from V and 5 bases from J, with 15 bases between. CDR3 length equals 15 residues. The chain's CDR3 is CASSEWEGGWDEQYF. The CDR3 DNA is TGTGCCAGCAGTGAATGGGAAGGGGGATGGGACGAGCAGTACTTC.

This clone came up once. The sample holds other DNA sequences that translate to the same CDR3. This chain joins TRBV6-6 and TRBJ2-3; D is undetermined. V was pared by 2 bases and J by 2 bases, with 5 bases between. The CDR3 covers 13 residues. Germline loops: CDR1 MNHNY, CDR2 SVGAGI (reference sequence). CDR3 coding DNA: TGTGCCAGCAGTTACCCTAACACAGATACGCAGTATTTT. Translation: CASSYPNTDTQYF.

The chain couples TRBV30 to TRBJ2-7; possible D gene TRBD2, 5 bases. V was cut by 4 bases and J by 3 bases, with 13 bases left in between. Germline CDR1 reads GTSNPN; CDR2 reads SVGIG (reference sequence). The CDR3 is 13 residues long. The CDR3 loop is CAWTPLGSYEQYF. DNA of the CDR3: TGTGCCTGGACCCCCCTGGGGAGCTACGAGCAGTACTTC.